The 13 T cell receptor beta chains below all came from one sample that was sequenced in a study of T cells in localized non-small cell lung cancer. This table comes from immunoSEQ multiplex PCR, and its TCRdb copy is limited to in-frame clones, with some not included. The data show tens of thousands of clones, about 83% seen once. The source material was peripheral blood, sampled before any cancer treatment. All receptors come from an older female donor with stage I lung adenocarcinoma.

The V call is TRBV5-1, the J call TRBJ2-7; the match to TRBD2 covers 9 bases. This CDR3 spans 15 amino acids. CDR1 is SGHRS and CDR2 is YFSETQ in the germline V gene. Losses at the gene ends were 2 bases for V and 3 bases for J; bases not matched to a gene: 6. The CDR3 spells CASSFIAGDLYEQYF. The DNA of the CDR3 is TGCGCCAGCAGCTTTATAGCGGGAGACCTCTACGAGCAGTACTTC.

V usage is TRBV7-6 and J usage is TRBJ1-5; the D gene is possibly TRBD1 (6 bases). Germline CDR1 is SGHVS and CDR2 is FNYEAQ. With 2 bases removed from V and 7 bases from J, the gap between germline ends came to 12 bases. CDR3 length equals 14 residues. The CDR3 is CASSLSRGRQPQHF. The CDR3 DNA is TGTGCCAGCAGCTTATCCAGGGGTCGCCAGCCCCAGCATTTT.

The V and J genes are TRBV19 and TRBJ1-1; D is uncertain. V was cut by 1 base and J by 11 bases, with 11 bases left in between. This CDR3 is 12 amino acids long. Looked up from germline, CDR1 is LNHDA and CDR2 is SQIVND (reference sequence). The CDR3 DNA is TGTGCCAGTAGTATAGGCGGTGGGCCTGCTTTCTTT. Protein product: CASSIGGGPAFF.

This clone was found once. V gene TRBV5-1 combines with J gene TRBJ1-4, with a tentative D call TRBD1 (5 bases). The CDR3 consists of 14 residues. Germline V gene data show CDR1 as SGHRS and CDR2 as YFSETQ. Trimming took 4 bases from V and 2 from J, leaving 9 bases between them. CDR3 region: CASSIGHTNEKLFF. The DNA of the CDR3 is TGCGCCAGCAGCATAGGACATACTAATGAAAAACTGTTTTTT.

The chain joins TRBV7-9 to TRBJ2-5, with D perhaps TRBD1 (6 bases). V lost 3 bases, J lost 5 bases, and 13 bases lay in between. Germline V lookup: CDR1 SEHNR, CDR2 FQNEAQ (reference sequence). CDR3 size: 14 residues. As DNA, the CDR3 is TGTGCCAGCAGCTTCGCCAGGGGAATGGAGACCCAGTACTTC. Residues: CASSFARGMETQYF.

V gene TRBV5-4 combines with J gene TRBJ2-7, with 8 bases that match TRBD2. Germline CDR1 and CDR2: SGHNT and YYREEE (reference sequence). With V trimmed by 4 bases and J by 0 bases, 15 bases remained unmatched. The CDR3 has 18 amino acids. The CDR3 protein is CASSLPPSGGRSSYEQYF. The CDR3 nucleotides read TGTGCCAGCAGCCTCCCCCCCAGCGGGGGCAGGAGCTCCTACGAGCAGTACTTC.

V usage is TRBV5-1 and J usage is TRBJ2-1; D might be TRBD1 (6 bases). The germline V gene encodes CDR1 SGHRS and CDR2 YFSETQ. The V gene lost 1 base and the J gene lost 14 bases, with 13 bases spanning the gap. The CDR3 covers 12 residues. The CDR3 region is CASSLPGQGKFF. CDR3 bases: TGCGCCAGCAGCTTGCCAGGGCAGGGGAAGTTCTTC.

The V and J genes are TRBV15 and TRBJ2-5, with unresolved D. Germline loops: CDR1 LNHNV, CDR2 YYDKDF (reference sequence). Between the trimmed V and J ends, which lost 2 bases and 1 base, there was a span of 5 bases. This CDR3 contains 13 residues. The chain's CDR3 is CATSRSIQETQYF. The CDR3 DNA reads as TGTGCCACCAGCAGATCCATCCAAGAGACCCAGTACTTC.

The V call is TRBV7-9, the J call TRBJ1-1; weak D call: TRBD1 (6 bases). The CDR3 covers 12 residues. Trimming took 6 bases from V and 9 from J, leaving 14 bases between them. Germline CDR1 SEHNR, CDR2 FQNEAQ (reference sequence). The CDR3 loop is CASSRQGRQAFF. CDR3 bases: TGTGCCAGCAGTCGTCAGGGGCGACAAGCTTTCTTT.

This CDR3 reads CASLKGWEQFF. CDR3 DNA sequence: TGTGCCAGCCTTAAGGGCTGGGAGCAGTTCTTC. V and J are TRBV2 and TRBJ2-1; D is ambiguous. This CDR3 contains 11 residues. Germline lookup yields CDR1 SNHLY and CDR2 FYNNEI. The ends were cut back, 8 bases at V and 10 bases at J, with 12 bases in the middle.

The genes are TRBV28 and TRBJ1-4, with unresolved D. Germline V gene lookup returns CDR1 MDHEN and CDR2 SYDVKM. V was clipped by 1 base and J by 8 bases, with 5 bases between them. The CDR3 loop spans 12 amino acids. The CDR3 DNA is TGTGCCAGCAGTTTATCTTACGAAAAACTGTTTTTT. Translating gives CASSLSYEKLFF. Using reference TRBV28 and TRBJ1-4 for the parts outside the CDR3, the full variable domain is DVKVTQSSRYLVKRTGEKVFLECVQDMDHENMFWYRQDPGLGLRLIYFSYDVKMKEKGDIPEGYSVSREKKERFSLILESASTNQTSMYLCASSLSYEKLFFGSGTQLSVL.

Comments on this clone: Within the sample, other DNA sequences also encode this same CDR3. V gene TRBV5-1 combines with J gene TRBJ1-1; 7 bases map to TRBD1. Trimming removed 0 bases from V and 0 bases from J; junction bases left unmatched: 2. The length of the CDR3 is 15 residues. CDR1 is SGHRS and CDR2 is YFSETQ in the germline V gene. This CDR3 is CASSLGGTVNTEAFF. CDR3 bases: TGCGCCAGCAGCTTGGGTGGGACAGTGAACACTGAAGCTTTCTTT. Drawing the rest from reference TRBV5-1 and TRBJ1-1, the complete variable domain is KAGVTQTPRYLIKTRGQQVTLSCSPISGHRSVSWYQQTPGQGLQFLFEYFSETQRNKGNFPGRFSGRQFSNSRSEMNVSTLELGDSALYLCASSLGGTVNTEAFFGQGTRLTVV.

This clone was counted only a few times. The same CDR3 can be traced to other DNA sequences in this sample. The chain employs TRBV18 and TRBJ2-5; D is perhaps TRBD1 (6 bases). Trimming shortened V by 3 bases and J by 2 bases, and 7 bases separated the two germline ends. Germline CDR1 KGHSH, CDR2 LQKENI. There are 13 residues in the CDR3. DNA of the CDR3: TGTGCCAGCTCACCTGGACAGCAAGAGACCCAGTACTTC. Protein product: CASSPGQQETQYF.